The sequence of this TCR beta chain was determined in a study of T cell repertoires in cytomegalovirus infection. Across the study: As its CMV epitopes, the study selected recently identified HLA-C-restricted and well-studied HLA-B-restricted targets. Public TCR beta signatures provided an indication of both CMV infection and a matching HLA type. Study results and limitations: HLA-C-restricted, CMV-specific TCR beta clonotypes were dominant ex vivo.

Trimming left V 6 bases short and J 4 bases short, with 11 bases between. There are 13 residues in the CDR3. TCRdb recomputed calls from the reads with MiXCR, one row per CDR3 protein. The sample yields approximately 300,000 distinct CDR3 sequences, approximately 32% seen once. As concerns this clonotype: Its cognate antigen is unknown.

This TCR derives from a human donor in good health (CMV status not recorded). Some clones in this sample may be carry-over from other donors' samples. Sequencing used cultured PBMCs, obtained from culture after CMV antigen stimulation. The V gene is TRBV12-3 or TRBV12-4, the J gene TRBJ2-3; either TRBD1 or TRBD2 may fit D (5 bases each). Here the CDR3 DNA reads TGTGCCAGCAGGGCTGGGACGGCAGATACGCAGTATTTT. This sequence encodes CASRAGTADTQYF.